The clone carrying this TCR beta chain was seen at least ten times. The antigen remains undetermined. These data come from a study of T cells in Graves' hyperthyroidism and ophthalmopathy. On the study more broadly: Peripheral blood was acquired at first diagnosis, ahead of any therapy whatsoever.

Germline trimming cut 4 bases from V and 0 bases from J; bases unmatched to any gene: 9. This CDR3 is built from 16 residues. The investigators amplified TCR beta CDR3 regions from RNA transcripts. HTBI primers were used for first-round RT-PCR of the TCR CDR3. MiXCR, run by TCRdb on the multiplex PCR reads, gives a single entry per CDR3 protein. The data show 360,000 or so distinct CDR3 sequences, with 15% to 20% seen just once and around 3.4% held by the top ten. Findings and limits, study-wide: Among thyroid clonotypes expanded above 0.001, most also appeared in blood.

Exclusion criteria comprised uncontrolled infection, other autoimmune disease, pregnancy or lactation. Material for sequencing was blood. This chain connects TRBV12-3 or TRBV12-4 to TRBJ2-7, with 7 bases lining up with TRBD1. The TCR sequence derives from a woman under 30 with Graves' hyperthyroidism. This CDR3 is CASSSEGGPSSYEQYF. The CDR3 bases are TGTGCCAGCAGTTCCGAAGGGGGCCCCAGCTCCTACGAGCAGTACTTC.